A single sample is the source of the 5 T cell receptor beta chains below, sequenced in a study of T cell repertoires in cytomegalovirus infection. These receptors have no identified antigens. MiXCR, applied by TCRdb to the reads, yields one record per CDR3 protein. There are some 270,000 distinct CDR3 sequences in the sample; approximately 22% occur only once, and around 20% lies in the top ten. Sequencing was performed on cultured PBMCs, taken from culture after CMV antigen stimulation. The receptors shown here come from a human donor in good health (CMV status not recorded). Some clones in this sample may be carry-over from other donors' samples.

This clonotype was detected ten times or more. V and J are TRBV4-2 and TRBJ2-1; 12 bases are a match to TRBD1. V lost 2 bases to trimming and J lost 8 bases; unmatched junction nucleotides: 22. CDR1 and CDR2 from the germline V gene are LGHNA and YNFKEQ. The CDR3 loop spans 21 amino acids. The CDR3 DNA is TGTGCCAGCAGCCAACAGATCGGGACAGGGGGCTCCACGGTTGCAGGGGATGAGCAGTTCTTC. Its translation: CASSQQIGTGGSTVAGDEQFF.

At least ten counts were recorded for this clonotype. The V gene is TRBV12-3 or TRBV12-4, the J gene TRBJ1-2, with 8 bases aligning to TRBD1. The CDR3 extends over 15 amino acids. The V and J ends lost 6 bases and 0 bases, in that order; junction bases with no gene match: 6. The DNA for the CDR3 is TGTGCCAGCAGGACAGGGGCGACCTCTAACTATGGCTACACCTTC. Protein sequence: CASRTGATSNYGYTF.

This clonotype was recorded a few times. This chain links TRBV11-3 with TRBJ1-1, with TRBD1 as a possible D gene (5 bases). The CDR3 is made up of 13 amino acids. V lost 5 bases to trimming and J lost 7 bases, with 14 bases between them. Per germline, CDR1 SGHNT and CDR2 YENEEA. CDR3 coding DNA: TGTGCCAGCAGCCATCCCGGGGGGGTTGAAGCTTTCTTT. It codes for CASSHPGGVEAFF.

There are many counts of this clonotype. The CDR3 DNA reads TGTGCCAGCAGTACGGACAGGGGGCGGGTTGAAAAACTGTTTTTT. This sequence encodes CASSTDRGRVEKLFF. The V call is TRBV12-3 or TRBV12-4, the J call TRBJ1-4, with 11 nucleotides matching TRBD1. CDR3 size: 15 residues. V shed 5 bases and J 7 bases; nucleotides not matched to a gene: 6.

This clonotype was seen a handful of times. A much larger clone differs by one base, so this may be a read error. The gene calls are TRBV12-3 or TRBV12-4 and TRBJ2-2; D is unresolved. V lost 6 bases, J lost 1 base, and 6 bases lay in between. The CDR3 consists of 13 residues. CDR3 region: CASSPKNTGELFF. CDR3 DNA sequence: TGTGCCAGCAGCCCAAAGAACACCGGGGAGCTGTTTTTT.